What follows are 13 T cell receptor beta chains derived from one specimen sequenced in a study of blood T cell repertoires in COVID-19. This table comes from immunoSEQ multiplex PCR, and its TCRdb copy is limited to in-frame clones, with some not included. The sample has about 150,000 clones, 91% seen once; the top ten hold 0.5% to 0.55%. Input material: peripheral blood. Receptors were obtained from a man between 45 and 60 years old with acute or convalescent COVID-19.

CDR3 sequence (DNA): TGTGCCAGCAGTCTCCAGGGCCCGGCGGCGCAGTATTTT. Protein: CASSLQGPAAQYF. The chain employs TRBV2 and TRBJ2-3, with D perhaps matching TRBD1 (5 bases). CDR1 and CDR2 from the germline V gene are SNHLY and FYNNEI. V shed 5 bases and J shed 10 bases, with 16 bases lying between them. This CDR3 region has 13 residues.

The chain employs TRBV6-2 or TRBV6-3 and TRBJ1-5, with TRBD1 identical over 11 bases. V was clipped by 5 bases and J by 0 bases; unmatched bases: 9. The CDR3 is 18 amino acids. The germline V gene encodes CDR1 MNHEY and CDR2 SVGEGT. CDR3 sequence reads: CASSTGQGVPNSNQPQHF. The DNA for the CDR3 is TGTGCCAGCAGTACGGGACAGGGGGTCCCTAATAGCAATCAGCCCCAGCATTTT.

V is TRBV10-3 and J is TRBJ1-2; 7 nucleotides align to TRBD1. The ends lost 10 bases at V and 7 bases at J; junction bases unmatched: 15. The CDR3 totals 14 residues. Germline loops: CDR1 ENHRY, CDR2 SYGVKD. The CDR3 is CATRGQGAGGGYTF. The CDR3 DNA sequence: TGTGCCACTCGGGGGCAGGGTGCAGGGGGTGGCTACACCTTC.

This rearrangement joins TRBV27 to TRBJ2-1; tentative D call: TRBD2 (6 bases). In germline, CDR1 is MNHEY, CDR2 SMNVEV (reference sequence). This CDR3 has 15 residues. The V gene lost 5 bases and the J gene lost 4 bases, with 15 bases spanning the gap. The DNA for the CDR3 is TGTGCCAGCAGTGTCCCCGGGACTCCGTACAATGAGCAGTTCTTC. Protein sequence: CASSVPGTPYNEQFF.

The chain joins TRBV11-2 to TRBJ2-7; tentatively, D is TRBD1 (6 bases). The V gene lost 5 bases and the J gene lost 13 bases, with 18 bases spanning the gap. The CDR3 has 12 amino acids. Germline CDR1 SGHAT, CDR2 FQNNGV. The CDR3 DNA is TGTGCCAGCAGCCCCCGACAGGTCCAGCCCTACGTC. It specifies CASSPRQVQPYV.

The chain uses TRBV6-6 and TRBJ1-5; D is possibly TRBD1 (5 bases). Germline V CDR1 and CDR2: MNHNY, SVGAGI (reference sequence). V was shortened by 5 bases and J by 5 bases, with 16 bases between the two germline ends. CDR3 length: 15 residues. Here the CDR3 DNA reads TGTGCCAGCAGTCCCGGGGGGGGGACCCATCAGCCCCAGCATTTT. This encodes CASSPGGGTHQPQHF.

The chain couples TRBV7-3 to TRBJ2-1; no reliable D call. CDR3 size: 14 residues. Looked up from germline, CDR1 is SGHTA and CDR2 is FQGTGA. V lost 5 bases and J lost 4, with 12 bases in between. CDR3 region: CASSASEWYNEQFF. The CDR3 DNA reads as TGTGCCAGCAGCGCGTCCGAGTGGTACAATGAGCAGTTCTTC.

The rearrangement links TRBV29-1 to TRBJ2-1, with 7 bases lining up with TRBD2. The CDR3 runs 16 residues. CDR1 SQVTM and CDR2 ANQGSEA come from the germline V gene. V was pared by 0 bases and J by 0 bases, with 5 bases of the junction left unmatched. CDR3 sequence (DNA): TGCAGCGTTGAAGATCTGCTAGCGGCCTCCTACAATGAGCAGTTCTTC. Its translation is CSVEDLLAASYNEQFF.

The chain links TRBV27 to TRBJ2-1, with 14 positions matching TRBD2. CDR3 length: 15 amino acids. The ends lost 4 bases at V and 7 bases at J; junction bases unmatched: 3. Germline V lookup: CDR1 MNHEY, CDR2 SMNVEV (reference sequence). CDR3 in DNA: TGTGCCAGCAGTTCGGGACTAGCGGGAGCAAATGAGCAGTTCTTC. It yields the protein CASSSGLAGANEQFF.

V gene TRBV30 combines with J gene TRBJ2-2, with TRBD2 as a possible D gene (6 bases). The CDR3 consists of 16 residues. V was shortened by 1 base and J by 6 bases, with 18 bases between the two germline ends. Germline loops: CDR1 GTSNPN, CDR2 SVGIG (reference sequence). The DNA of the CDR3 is TGTGCCTGGAGTGGGACTAACCAACTCGTCCCCGGGGAGCTGTTTTTT. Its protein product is CAWSGTNQLVPGELFF.

CDR3: CASSQETESIYPTNEKLFF. DNA for the CDR3: TGTGCCAGCAGCCAAGAAACAGAATCGATTTATCCAACTAATGAAAAACTGTTTTTT. The chain links TRBV4-2 to TRBJ1-4; no reliable D call. CDR3 size: 19 residues. Germline V gives CDR1 LGHNA, CDR2 YNFKEQ. Trimming pared 0 bases from V and 0 bases from J, leaving 17 bases between.

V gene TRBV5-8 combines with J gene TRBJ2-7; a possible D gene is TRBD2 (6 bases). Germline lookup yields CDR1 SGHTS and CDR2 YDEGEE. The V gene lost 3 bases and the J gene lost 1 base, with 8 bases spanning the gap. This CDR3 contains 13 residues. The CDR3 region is CASSWAGSYEQYV. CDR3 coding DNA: TGTGCCAGCAGCTGGGCGGGATCCTACGAGCAGTACGTC.

The CDR3 loop is CASSWGLEKETQYF. CDR3 nucleotide sequence: TGCGCCAGCAGCTGGGGCCTGGAAAAAGAGACCCAGTACTTC. The J gene is TRBJ2-5, the V gene TRBV5-1, with a tentative D call TRBD1 (5 bases). Germline V gene data show CDR1 as SGHRS and CDR2 as YFSETQ. The V end was cut by 3 bases, the J end by 3 bases, with 12 bases between. CDR3 length: 14 amino acids.